Included here is one T cell receptor beta chain sequence, with context. Its antigen is unidentified. Sequenced by immunoSEQ multiplex PCR; TCRdb stores in-frame clones only, minus some. The profile shows more than 65,000 clones, roughly nine tenths of them singletons. The CDR3 is made up of 12 amino acids. Losses at the gene ends were 7 bases for V and 2 bases for J; bases not matched to a gene: 2. The germline gives CDR1 SNHLY, CDR2 FYNNEI. The sample is drawn from a study of graft-versus-host responses after intestinal transplantation. Study-wide background: All of the recipients had induction that used anti-thymocyte globulin, then tacrolimus and steroids for three to four years. Findings of the study overall: The authors found GvH clones in recipient marrow, some appearing first in ileum or blood. Allografts of patients with graft-donor T cell macrochimerism showed high graft-versus-host to host-versus-graft clone ratios.

The starting material was unstimulated CD4+ T cells sorted from spleen or lymph node cells, obtained before intestinal transplant. The V gene is TRBV2, the J gene TRBJ2-7, with 7 bases that match TRBD1. This TCR came from a human donor who received an intestinal transplant. The CDR3 nucleotides read TGTGCCAGCACGACAGGGCCCTACGAGCAGTACTTC. Translation: CASTTGPYEQYF.